The 9 T cell receptor beta chains given below trace back to one sample, sequenced in a study of cytomegalovirus exposure and HLA in healthy donors. A multiplex PCR was run with 60 Vbeta primers and 13 Jbeta primers. Here immunoSEQ multiplex PCR was the method, and the copy in TCRdb shows in-frame clones only, minus some. The table records tens of thousands of clones, 73% of them present only once. The specimen was PBMCs. The receptor set was obtained from a middle-aged man in good health and CMV-seronegative.

The chain couples TRBV11-2 to TRBJ2-5; 12 bases match TRBD2. The ends lost 1 base at V and 5 bases at J; junction bases unmatched: 5. Germline V gives CDR1 SGHAT, CDR2 FQNNGV. CDR3 length equals 16 residues. CDR3 in DNA: TGTGCCAGCAGCTTAGTTCCTAGCGGGGGGGTGGAGACCCAGTACTTC. It codes for CASSLVPSGGVETQYF.

This chain connects TRBV6-6 to TRBJ2-3; no reliable D call. The germline V and J ends were trimmed by 6 bases and 6 bases, with 7 bases remaining between them. This CDR3 has 11 amino acids. Germline CDR1 MNHNY, CDR2 SVGAGI (reference sequence). CDR3 in amino acids: CASRQRDTQYF. Here the CDR3 DNA reads TGTGCCAGCAGGCAGAGGGATACGCAGTATTTT.

The gene calls are TRBV11-2 and TRBJ1-1, with a tentative D call TRBD1 (6 bases). Trimming left V 3 bases short and J 3 bases short, with 14 bases between. The CDR3 runs 15 residues. Germline CDR1 and CDR2: SGHAT and FQNNGV. The CDR3, as DNA: TGTGCCAGCAGCTTGGGGACATTAGGCCACACTGAAGCTTTCTTT. This codes for CASSLGTLGHTEAFF.

The chain joins TRBV28 to TRBJ1-1; no firm D call. The CDR3 covers 15 residues. Per germline, CDR1 MDHEN and CDR2 SYDVKM. V was clipped by 6 bases and J by 0 bases, with 14 bases between them. CDR3 loop: CASSPGDTMNTEAFF. The CDR3 DNA reads as TGTGCCAGCAGCCCCGGGGATACGATGAACACTGAAGCTTTCTTT.

The rearrangement links TRBV9 to TRBJ1-6, with D possibly matching TRBD1 (6 bases). Germline assignment: CDR1 SGDLS and CDR2 YYNGEE. CDR3 size: 15 residues. With 1 base removed from V and 7 bases from J, the gap between germline ends came to 12 bases. CDR3: CASSVRGQGNSPLHF. The CDR3 DNA sequence: TGTGCCAGCAGCGTACGGGGCCAGGGGAATTCACCCCTCCACTTT.

This chain joins TRBV5-5 and TRBJ1-5; possible D gene TRBD1, 6 bases. CDR1 is SGHKS and CDR2 is YYEKEE in the germline V gene (reference sequence). V gave up 4 bases and J gave up 6 bases, with 17 bases separating them. This CDR3 has 15 residues. CDR3 amino acids: CASSIGTPGSQPQHF. The CDR3 nucleotides read TGTGCCAGCAGCATAGGGACACCTGGGAGTCAGCCCCAGCATTTT.

In DNA, the CDR3 is TGTGCCAGTAAACTCCTGGGGCGGTCACCCCTCCACTTT. Translated, it gives CASKLLGRSPLHF. The rearrangement links TRBV19 to TRBJ1-6, with D tentatively TRBD1 (5 bases). The V gene's germline CDR1 is LNHDA and CDR2 SQIVND (reference sequence). The length of the CDR3 is 13 residues. V gave up 7 bases and J gave up 10 bases, with 14 bases separating them.

The gene calls are TRBV9 and TRBJ1-5; D not certain. The CDR3 spans 14 residues. The germline gives CDR1 SGDLS, CDR2 YYNGEE. V gave up 4 bases and J gave up 0 bases, with 8 bases separating them. The CDR3 DNA sequence: TGTGCCAGCAGCCGGGATGATAGCAATCAGCCCCAGCATTTT. Translation gives CASSRDDSNQPQHF.

There are a few counts of this clone. The chain carries TRBV5-4 and TRBJ2-2; D gene unclear. Germline values: CDR1 SGHNT, CDR2 YYREEE (reference sequence). V lost 4 bases and J 6 bases, leaving 7 bases between the germline ends. This CDR3 has 12 residues. CDR3 in amino acids: CASSPPAGELFF. DNA of the CDR3: TGTGCCAGCAGCCCCCCAGCCGGGGAGCTGTTTTTT.